Listed below are T cell receptor beta chains from one sample, sequenced in a study of cytomegalovirus exposure and HLA in healthy donors. Produced via immunoSEQ multiplex PCR; TCRdb's table is partial and in-frame only. Of 130,000 to 150,000 clones in the sample, 65% to 80% were seen once. Specimen: PBMCs. Every receptor here comes from a man aged 35 to 55 in good health and CMV-seropositive. CDR3s include the opening cysteine and the closing phenylalanine or tryptophan. The order of the fields is J gene, D gene, clone size, V gene, CDR3 protein, CDR3 DNA. A D gene is named only where the DNA matches it firmly. Not every row has a clone size; where given, it reads once, few, many or a size class.

TRBJ1-2,TRBD1,-,TRBV7-4,CASSSPGQGPNNYGYTF,TGTGCCAGCAGCTCTCCGGGACAGGGCCCTAATAACTATGGCTACACCTTC
TRBJ2-3,-,-,TRBV5-5,CASSPSGFTDTQYF,TGTGCCAGCAGCCCGAGCGGATTTACAGATACGCAGTATTTT
TRBJ2-7,TRBD1,-,TRBV5-6,CASSLGQGGYEQYF,TGTGCCAGCAGCTTGGGACAGGGGGGTTACGAGCAGTACTTC
TRBJ1-1,-,-,TRBV6-5,CASSYSKTRGTEAFF,TGTGCCAGCAGTTACTCGAAAACCAGGGGCACTGAAGCTTTCTTT
TRBJ2-5,TRBD2,once,TRBV25-1,CASSPGTSGKETQYF,TGTGCCAGCAGCCCTGGGACTAGCGGGAAAGAGACCCAGTACTTC
TRBJ2-3,-,-,TRBV7-9,CASSPTKSPDTQYF,TGTGCCAGCAGCCCTACTAAGTCCCCAGATACGCAGTATTTT
TRBJ1-1,-,-,TRBV5-6,CASSLSAGVTEAFF,TGTGCCAGCAGCTTATCTGCAGGGGTCACTGAAGCTTTCTTT
TRBJ2-1,TRBD2,-,TRBV28,CASSSPGGSSYNEQFF,TGTGCCAGCAGTTCGCCGGGCGGGAGCTCCTACAATGAGCAGTTCTTC
TRBJ1-2,-,-,TRBV29-1,CSVESMTGRSYGYTF,TGCAGCGTTGAGTCGATGACAGGTAGAAGCTATGGCTACACCTTC
TRBJ2-1,TRBD1,-,TRBV29-1,CSDDRGPRNEQFF,TGCAGCGACGACAGGGGGCCCCGCAATGAGCAGTTCTTC
TRBJ1-2,-,-,TRBV18,CASSSEGGWPSEGYTF,TGTGCCAGCTCATCAGAGGGTGGTTGGCCGTCAGAAGGCTACACCTTC
TRBJ1-2,-,-,TRBV7-9,CASSLYSLAYGYTF,TGTGCCAGCAGCTTATATTCCCTGGCCTATGGCTACACCTTC
TRBJ1-1,-,-,TRBV18,CASSPPPMNTEAFF,TGTGCCAGCTCACCGCCACCTATGAACACTGAAGCTTTCTTT
TRBJ1-2,-,-,TRBV11-2,CASSPPGDGYTF,TGTGCCAGCAGCCCTCCGGGTGATGGCTACACCTTC
TRBJ2-7,-,-,TRBV5-1,CASSLARQGGEQYF,TGCGCCAGCAGCTTGGCCCGGCAGGGGGGCGAGCAGTACTTC
TRBJ2-1,TRBD2,-,TRBV25-1,CASSDLSGAYNEQFF,TGTGCCAGCAGTGATTTGAGCGGGGCCTACAATGAGCAGTTCTTC
TRBJ2-7,TRBD2,-,TRBV7-2,CASSFSAGVGNEQYF,TGTGCCAGCAGCTTTTCGGCGGGAGTTGGAAACGAGCAGTACTTC
TRBJ1-1,-,-,TRBV28,CASTQPVGSSGDTEAFF,TGTGCCAGCACCCAACCTGTCGGGTCCTCCGGGGACACTGAAGCTTTCTTT
TRBJ1-1,TRBD1,-,TRBV10-2,CASSFDRAGGAFF,TGCGCCAGCAGTTTCGACAGGGCCGGTGGGGCTTTCTTT
TRBJ2-1,TRBD1,-,TRBV14,CASSLLDRATLNEQFF,TGTGCCAGCAGCTTACTTGACAGGGCAACTTTGAATGAGCAGTTCTTC
TRBJ2-7,TRBD1,-,TRBV14,CASSLFGQGKQYF,TGTGCCAGCAGCCTTTTTGGACAGGGTAAGCAGTACTTC
TRBJ1-5,TRBD1,-,TRBV19,CASRLIGTASQQPQHF,TGTGCCAGTAGGTTGATTGGGACAGCATCCCAACAGCCCCAGCATTTT
TRBJ2-1,TRBD2,few,TRBV5-1,CASSLGLAGFDEQFF,TGCGCCAGCAGCTTGGGACTAGCGGGATTCGATGAGCAGTTCTTC
TRBJ2-7,TRBD2,-,TRBV7-2,CASSLLAINEQYF,TGTGCCAGCAGCCTACTAGCGATCAACGAGCAGTACTTC
TRBJ2-3,-,-,TRBV9,CASSVMWGQDTQYF,TGTGCCAGCAGCGTGATGTGGGGGCAGGATACGCAGTATTTT
TRBJ2-5,TRBD2,-,TRBV9,CASSGGTSGNQETQYF,TGTGCCAGCAGCGGTGGGACTAGCGGGAACCAAGAGACCCAGTACTTC
TRBJ1-1,TRBD1,once,TRBV7-9,CASSLPRQGPAEAFF,TGTGCCAGCAGCTTACCCAGACAGGGGCCGGCTGAAGCTTTCTTT
TRBJ2-7,TRBD1,-,TRBV6-1,CASSTTGVAYEQYF,TGTGCCAGCAGTACGACAGGGGTGGCCTACGAGCAGTACTTC
TRBJ2-1,TRBD1,once,TRBV11-3,CASSRRGGYYNEQFF,TGTGCCAGCAGCCGGAGAGGGGGCTACTACAATGAGCAGTTCTTC
TRBJ1-3,TRBD1,-,TRBV2,CASRQGQGARNTIYF,TGTGCCAGCAGGCAGGGACAGGGGGCAAGAAACACCATATATTTT
TRBJ1-2,TRBD1,few,TRBV29-1,CSAPTGGDGYTF,TGCAGCGCTCCGACAGGGGGGGATGGCTACACCTTC
TRBJ2-7,TRBD1,-,TRBV19,CASRAGTGTYEQYF,TGTGCCAGTAGGGCCGGGACAGGGACCTACGAGCAGTACTTC
TRBJ1-2,-,-,TRBV9,CASSVEAGIGYTF,TGTGCCAGCAGCGTAGAGGCGGGGATCGGCTACACCTTC
TRBJ2-1,TRBD1,-,TRBV10-1,CASRRDSDDNEQFF,TGCGCCAGCAGGAGGGACAGTGATGACAATGAGCAGTTCTTC
TRBJ2-7,-,-,TRBV29-1,CSVEVRDSLYEQYF,TGCAGCGTTGAGGTCCGGGACTCGCTCTACGAGCAGTACTTC
TRBJ2-2,-,-,TRBV7-9,CASSLVETGTTNLVGELFF,TGTGCCAGCAGCTTAGTTGAGACCGGGACAACTAATCTGGTCGGGGAGCTGTTTTTT
TRBJ2-7,-,-,TRBV4-3,CASSQDSGAARSYEQYF,TGCGCCAGCAGCCAAGATAGCGGTGCGGCACGGAGCTACGAGCAGTACTTC
TRBJ1-1,-,-,TRBV6-5,CASSYGAPRTEAFF,TGTGCCAGCAGTTACGGGGCGCCCAGGACTGAAGCTTTCTTT
TRBJ2-7,TRBD2,-,TRBV19,CASSIGLAGALFAEQYF,TGTGCCAGTAGTATAGGACTAGCGGGTGCCCTGTTCGCCGAGCAGTACTTC
TRBJ2-3,TRBD2,-,TRBV11-2,CASSLMTSGPPDTQYF,TGTGCCAGCAGCTTAATGACTAGCGGCCCCCCAGATACGCAGTATTTT
TRBJ1-1,-,-,TRBV6-5,CATQGWAAEAFF,TGTGCCACCCAGGGATGGGCAGCAGAAGCTTTCTTT
TRBJ1-2,-,-,TRBV5-1,CASSSGTPGNYGYTF,TGCGCCAGCAGCTCTGGGACACCCGGGAACTATGGCTACACCTTC
TRBJ2-3,TRBD1,-,TRBV4-1,CASSLGQAGDTQYF,TGCGCCAGCAGCCTCGGACAGGCGGGAGATACGCAGTATTTT
TRBJ1-6,-,-,TRBV2,CASSKQPAENSPLHF,TGTGCCAGCAGCAAACAACCAGCGGAAAATTCACCCCTCCACTTT
TRBJ2-7,TRBD1,few,TRBV30,CAWSAGTGRREQYF,TGTGCCTGGAGTGCCGGGACAGGGCGTCGCGAGCAGTACTTC
TRBJ2-3,-,-,TRBV2,CASSSGDTQYF,TGTGCCAGCTCTTCCGGAGATACGCAGTATTTT
TRBJ2-2,TRBD2,-,TRBV5-1,CASSLGLAGTGELFF,TGCGCCAGCAGCTTGGGGCTAGCGGGGACCGGGGAGCTGTTTTTT
TRBJ2-3,-,-,TRBV5-1,CASSFLTADTQYF,TGCGCCAGCAGCTTCCTGACAGCAGATACGCAGTATTTT
TRBJ2-7,TRBD2,-,TRBV7-9,CASSPGLAGPYEQYF,TGTGCCAGCAGCCCGGGACTAGCGGGCCCCTACGAGCAGTACTTC
TRBJ2-1,TRBD2,few,TRBV19,CASSMASGRGGEQFF,TGTGCCAGTAGTATGGCTAGCGGGAGGGGGGGTGAGCAGTTCTTC
TRBJ1-2,-,-,TRBV30,CAWSTSWVAGGYTF,TGTGCCTGGAGTACCTCGTGGGTGGCAGGGGGCTACACCTTC
TRBJ2-7,TRBD2,-,TRBV6-1,CASSVSLSGNSYEQYF,TGTGCCAGCAGTGTGTCTCTCAGCGGGAACTCCTACGAGCAGTACTTC
TRBJ2-7,-,-,TRBV7-9,CASGVYEQYF,TGTGCCTCCGGGGTTTACGAGCAGTACTTC
TRBJ2-1,-,-,TRBV5-1,CAISLETGVHSEQFF,TGCGCCATCAGCTTGGAGACAGGCGTGCATAGTGAGCAGTTCTTC